This entry lists 18 T cell receptor beta chains sequenced from one sample in a study of cytomegalovirus exposure and HLA in healthy donors. This table comes from immunoSEQ multiplex PCR, and its TCRdb copy is limited to in-frame clones, with some not included. Here the sample spans 250,000 or so clones, roughly 87% being singletons. The sample comprised PBMCs. The receptor source for this set is a young man in good health and CMV-seropositive.

V and J are TRBV7-8 and TRBJ1-5; D might be TRBD1 (5 bases). This CDR3 is built from 13 residues. CDR1 and CDR2 from the germline V gene are SGHVS and FQNEAQ. V gave up 4 bases and J gave up 7 bases, with 11 bases separating them. The DNA for the CDR3 is TGTGCCAGCAGCTGGGGGGAGGGCCAGCCCCAGCATTTT. Protein: CASSWGEGQPQHF.

The chain employs TRBV27 and TRBJ2-7; 8 bases line up with TRBD2. Germline CDR1 MNHEY, CDR2 SMNVEV (reference sequence). The junction had 11 bases not matched to a gene; V was cut back by 4 bases and J by 0 bases. This CDR3 comprises 17 residues. DNA for the CDR3: TGTGCCAGCAGTTCGGCAGGACTAGCTTTGAGCTCCTACGAGCAGTACTTC. Residues: CASSSAGLALSSYEQYF.

The chain has TRBV6-1 and TRBJ1-5; possibly TRBD1 for D (6 bases). The V end was cut by 7 bases, the J end by 7 bases, with 14 bases between. CDR1 and CDR2 from the germline V gene are MNHNS and SASEGT. The CDR3 spans 13 residues. This chain's CDR3 is CASTQRGNQPQHF. Written as DNA, the CDR3 is TGTGCCAGCACCCAGAGGGGGAACCAGCCCCAGCATTTT.

The chain has TRBV5-6 and TRBJ1-4; no clear D. Germline V gene lookup returns CDR1 SGHDT and CDR2 YYEEEE. V was clipped by 0 bases and J by 8 bases, with 8 bases between them. The CDR3 extends over 13 amino acids. CDR3 in DNA: TGTGCCAGCAGCTTGGCTTCTTTGGAAAAACTGTTTTTT. It is translated as CASSLASLEKLFF.

The rearrangement links TRBV10-3 to TRBJ1-2, with 9 bases identical to TRBD1. Losses at the gene ends were 5 bases for V and 8 bases for J; bases not matched to a gene: 12. The CDR3 runs to 15 residues. CDR1 is ENHRY and CDR2 is SYGVKD in the germline V gene. The CDR3 region has the DNA TGTGCCATCAGTTCCCAACCGGGGACAGGGAGCGGCTACACCTTC. Protein sequence: CAISSQPGTGSGYTF.

V and J are TRBV7-2 and TRBJ2-4, with TRBD1 identical over 9 bases. The CDR3 is made up of 15 amino acids. Trimming cost V 0 bases and J 10 bases; bases outside gene matches: 7. CDR1 and CDR2 from the germline V gene are SGHTA and FQGNSA. The CDR3 is CASSLAGTGYGIQYF. The CDR3 coding sequence is TGTGCCAGCAGCTTAGCGGGGACAGGGTATGGGATTCAGTACTTC. The full variable domain, rest sourced from reference TRBV7-2 and TRBJ2-4, is GAGVSQSPSNKVTEKGKDVELRCDPISGHTALYWYRQSLGQGLEFLIYFQGNSAPDKSGLPSDRFSAERTGGSVSTLTIQRTQQEDSAVYLCASSLAGTGYGIQYFGAGTRLSVL.

This clone was picked up a small number of times. This chain connects TRBV30 to TRBJ2-7, with unresolved D. The V gene lost 3 bases and the J gene lost 5 bases, with 17 bases spanning the gap. Looked up from germline, CDR1 is GTSNPN and CDR2 is SVGIG (reference sequence). This CDR3 has 14 residues. As DNA, the CDR3 is TGTGCCTGGAGCTGGAGTGGGCTACTGCACGAGCAGTACTTC. This codes for CAWSWSGLLHEQYF.

V and J are TRBV28 and TRBJ1-2, with a tentative D call TRBD1 (6 bases). CDR3 length: 13 residues. Deletions cut 6 bases from V and 10 bases from J, with 18 bases between. CDR1 and CDR2 from the germline V gene are MDHEN and SYDVKM. The CDR3 DNA reads as TGTGCCAGCAGCCCAGCCCGTTGGGGGCCCTACACCTTC. Amino acids: CASSPARWGPYTF.

This clone came up once. The chain joins TRBV5-1 to TRBJ2-3; 11 nucleotides align to TRBD2. Trimming at V came to 1 base and at J to 3 bases, leaving 7 bases not matched to a gene. The CDR3 covers 17 residues. Germline V gene sequence: CDR1 SGHRS, CDR2 YFSETQ. The CDR3 bases are TGCGCCAGCAGCTTGCGGACTAGCGGGTTTTGGACAGATACGCAGTATTTT. Protein: CASSLRTSGFWTDTQYF.

This clone appeared a few times. J is TRBJ1-2 and V is TRBV19, with a tentative D call TRBD1 (5 bases). The ends were cut back, 3 bases at V and 4 bases at J, with 6 bases in the middle. In germline, CDR1 is LNHDA, CDR2 SQIVND (reference sequence). CDR3 length: 12 residues. The CDR3 coding sequence is TGTGCCAGTAGTATGCAGGGCTATGGCTACACCTTC. Translating gives CASSMQGYGYTF.

The chain recombines TRBV29-1 with TRBJ2-1; 9 nucleotides align to TRBD2. The germline CDR1 and CDR2 sequences are SQVTM and ANQGSEA. The CDR3 has 14 residues. The CDR3 DNA reads as TGCAGTGCCTATAGCGGGAGCTCCTACAATGAGCAGTTCTTC. This translates into CSAYSGSSYNEQFF.

The J gene is TRBJ1-2, the V gene TRBV2; possibly TRBD1 for D (6 bases). Trimming pared 1 base from V and 5 bases from J, leaving 11 bases between. Germline V gene lookup returns CDR1 SNHLY and CDR2 FYNNEI. This CDR3 region has 14 residues. In nucleotides, the CDR3 is TGTGCCAGCAGTGAAGAAGGACAGTTTTATGGCTACACCTTC. Amino acid sequence: CASSEEGQFYGYTF.

The table lists this clone with a count of one. This rearrangement joins TRBV4-2 to TRBJ1-5, with D maybe TRBD1 (6 bases). The germline V gene has CDR1 LGHNA and CDR2 YNFKEQ. The V and J ends lost 0 bases and 6 bases respectively, with 15 bases between them. This CDR3 has 16 residues. This CDR3 is CASSQEVIGGRQPQHF. Written as DNA, the CDR3 is TGTGCCAGCAGCCAAGAGGTAATTGGGGGGCGTCAGCCCCAGCATTTT.

This sequence joins TRBV10-3 and TRBJ1-2, with D hard to call. Trimming took 2 bases from V and 7 from J, leaving 20 bases between them. The CDR3 runs 16 residues. CDR1 ENHRY and CDR2 SYGVKD come from the germline V gene. CDR3 sequence reads: CAISEGSSRDFGGYTF. The CDR3 nucleotides read TGTGCCATCAGTGAGGGGAGTAGTCGAGACTTCGGTGGCTACACCTTC.

The chain uses TRBV28 and TRBJ2-4; tentative D call: TRBD1 (5 bases). There are 13 residues in the CDR3. CDR1 is MDHEN and CDR2 is SYDVKM in the germline V gene. V lost 2 bases, J lost 9 bases, and 11 bases lay in between. The chain's CDR3 is CASSLVDNFIQYF. The CDR3 bases are TGTGCCAGCAGTTTAGTGGACAATTTCATTCAGTACTTC.

The CDR3 region is CATSRETSGTNEQFF. The DNA of the CDR3 is TGTGCCACCAGCAGGGAGACTAGCGGCACCAATGAGCAGTTCTTC. The chain links TRBV15 to TRBJ2-1, with 9 bases aligning to TRBD2. V lost 3 bases and J lost 6; bases outside the gene matches: 6. CDR1 and CDR2 (germline): LNHNV, YYDKDF (reference sequence). This CDR3 is 15 amino acids long. The full variable domain, in which reference TRBV15 and TRBJ2-1 provide the parts outside the CDR3, is DAMVIQNPRYQVTQFGKPVTLSCSQTLNHNVMYWYQQKSSQAPKLLFHYYDKDFNNEADTPDNFQSRRPNTSFCFLDIRSPGLGDTAMYLCATSRETSGTNEQFFGPGTRLTVL.

The chain links TRBV6-1 to TRBJ2-3; 8 bases match TRBD1. Germline values: CDR1 MNHNS, CDR2 SASEGT. The CDR3 contains 16 residues. Germline trimming cut 4 bases from V and 4 bases from J; bases unmatched to any gene: 10. CDR3 in DNA: TGTGCCAGCAGTGTAGGGACAGGATCACTACCAGATACGCAGTATTTT. This codes for CASSVGTGSLPDTQYF.

The chain links TRBV4-1 to TRBJ1-5, with 7 bases matching TRBD1. The germline gives CDR1 MGHRA, CDR2 YSYEKL. Trimming at V came to 5 bases and at J to 1 base, leaving 5 bases not matched to a gene. The CDR3 contains 15 residues. CDR3 sequence (DNA): TGCGCCAGCAGCTCGGGACAGATGAGCAATCAGCCCCAGCATTTT. This translates into CASSSGQMSNQPQHF.